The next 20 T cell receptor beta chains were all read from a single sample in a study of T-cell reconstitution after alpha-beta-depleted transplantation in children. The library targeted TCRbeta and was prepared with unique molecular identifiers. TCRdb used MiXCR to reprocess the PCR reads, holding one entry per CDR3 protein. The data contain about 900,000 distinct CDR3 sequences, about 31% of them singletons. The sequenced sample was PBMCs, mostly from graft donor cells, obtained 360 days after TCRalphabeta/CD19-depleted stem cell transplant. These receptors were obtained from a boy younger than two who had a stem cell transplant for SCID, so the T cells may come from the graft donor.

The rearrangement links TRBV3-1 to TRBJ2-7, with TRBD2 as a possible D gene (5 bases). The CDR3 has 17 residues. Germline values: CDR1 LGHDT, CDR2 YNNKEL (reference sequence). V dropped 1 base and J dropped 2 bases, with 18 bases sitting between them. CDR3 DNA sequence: TGTGCCAGCAGCCAAGTACAACGGACCGGGGTGGCCTACGAGCAGTACTTC. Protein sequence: CASSQVQRTGVAYEQYF.

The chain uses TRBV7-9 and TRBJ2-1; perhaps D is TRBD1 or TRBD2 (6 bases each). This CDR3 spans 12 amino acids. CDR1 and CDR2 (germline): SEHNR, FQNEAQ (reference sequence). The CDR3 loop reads CAIEGGSNEQFF. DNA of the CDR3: TGTGCAATCGAAGGGGGGAGCAATGAGCAGTTCTTC.

DNA for the CDR3: TGTGCCAGCACCAGGAGGGCGGATCAGCCCCAGCATTTT. It translates to CASTRRADQPQHF. The chain recombines TRBV12-3 or TRBV12-4 with TRBJ1-5; D not certain. V was shortened by 7 bases and J by 5 bases, with 12 bases between the two germline ends. The CDR3 is 13 amino acids.

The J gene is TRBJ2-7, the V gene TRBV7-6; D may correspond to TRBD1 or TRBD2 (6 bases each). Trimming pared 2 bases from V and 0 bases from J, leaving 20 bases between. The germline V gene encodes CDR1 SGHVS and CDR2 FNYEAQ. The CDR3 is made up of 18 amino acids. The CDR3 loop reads CASSLKGPGGFSSYEQYF. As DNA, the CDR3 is TGTGCCAGCAGCTTAAAGGGGCCCGGGGGCTTTAGCTCCTACGAGCAGTACTTC.

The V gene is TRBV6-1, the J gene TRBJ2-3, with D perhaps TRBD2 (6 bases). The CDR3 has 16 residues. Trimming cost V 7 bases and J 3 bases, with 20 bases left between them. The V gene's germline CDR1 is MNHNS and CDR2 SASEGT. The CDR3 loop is CASNPGGKMSTDTQYF. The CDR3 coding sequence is TGTGCCAGCAACCCTGGGGGGAAGATGAGTACAGATACGCAGTATTTT.

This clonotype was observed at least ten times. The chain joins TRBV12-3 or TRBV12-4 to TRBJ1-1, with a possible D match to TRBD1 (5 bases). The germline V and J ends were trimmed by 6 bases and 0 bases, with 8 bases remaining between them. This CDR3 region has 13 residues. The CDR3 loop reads CASSLGLNTEAFF. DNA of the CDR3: TGTGCCAGCAGCTTGGGACTGAACACTGAAGCTTTCTTT.

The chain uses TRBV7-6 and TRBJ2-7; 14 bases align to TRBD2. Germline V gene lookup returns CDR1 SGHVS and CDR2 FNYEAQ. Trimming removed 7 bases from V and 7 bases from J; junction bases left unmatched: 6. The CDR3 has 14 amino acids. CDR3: CASKPGLAGEEQYF. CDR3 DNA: TGTGCCAGCAAACCGGGACTAGCGGGGGAAGAGCAGTACTTC.

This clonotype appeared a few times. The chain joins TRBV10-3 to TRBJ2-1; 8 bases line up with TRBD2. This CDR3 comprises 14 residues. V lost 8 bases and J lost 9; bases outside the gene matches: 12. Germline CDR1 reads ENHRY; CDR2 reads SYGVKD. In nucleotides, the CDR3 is TGTGCCATCCGGGGGGGTCCTCCCCTCGGTGAGCAGTTCTTC. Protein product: CAIRGGPPLGEQFF.

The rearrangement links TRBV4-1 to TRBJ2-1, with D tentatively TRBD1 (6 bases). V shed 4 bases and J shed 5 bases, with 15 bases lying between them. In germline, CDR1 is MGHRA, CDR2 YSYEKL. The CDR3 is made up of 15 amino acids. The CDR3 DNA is TGCGCCAGCAGCCGACAGGACCTATCTAACAATGAGCAGTTCTTC. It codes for CASSRQDLSNNEQFF.

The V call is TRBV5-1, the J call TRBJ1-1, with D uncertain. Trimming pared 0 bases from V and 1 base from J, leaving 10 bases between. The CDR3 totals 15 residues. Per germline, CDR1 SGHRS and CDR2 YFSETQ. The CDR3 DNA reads TGCGCCAGCAGCTTGGTCGCGGTCTCGAACACTGAAGCTTTCTTT. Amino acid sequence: CASSLVAVSNTEAFF. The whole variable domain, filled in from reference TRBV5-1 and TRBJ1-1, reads KAGVTQTPRYLIKTRGQQVTLSCSPISGHRSVSWYQQTPGQGLQFLFEYFSETQRNKGNFPGRFSGRQFSNSRSEMNVSTLELGDSALYLCASSLVAVSNTEAFFGQGTRLTVV.

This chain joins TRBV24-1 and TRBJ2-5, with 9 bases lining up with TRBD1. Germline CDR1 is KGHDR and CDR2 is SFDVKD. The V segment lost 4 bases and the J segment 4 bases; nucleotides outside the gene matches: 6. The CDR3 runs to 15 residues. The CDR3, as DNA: TGTGCCACCAGTGACCCCGGGACAGGGACAGAGACCCAGTACTTC. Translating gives CATSDPGTGTETQYF.

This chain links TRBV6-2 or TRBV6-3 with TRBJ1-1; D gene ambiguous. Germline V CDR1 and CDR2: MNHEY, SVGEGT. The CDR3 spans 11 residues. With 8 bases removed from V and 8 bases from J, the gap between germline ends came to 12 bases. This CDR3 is CASPGPLEAFF. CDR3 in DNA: TGTGCCAGCCCCGGGCCCCTAGAAGCTTTCTTT.

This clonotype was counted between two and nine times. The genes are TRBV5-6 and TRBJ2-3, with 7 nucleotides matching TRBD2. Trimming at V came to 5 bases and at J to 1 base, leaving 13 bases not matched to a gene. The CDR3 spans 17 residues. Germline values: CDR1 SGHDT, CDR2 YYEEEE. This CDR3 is CASRRDYLKSGTDTQYF. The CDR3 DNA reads TGTGCCAGCAGGCGGGACTACCTGAAATCGGGCACAGATACGCAGTATTTT. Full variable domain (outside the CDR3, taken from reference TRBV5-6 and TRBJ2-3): DAGVTQSPTHLIKTRGQQVTLRCSPKSGHDTVSWYQQALGQGPQFIFQYYEEEERQRGNFPDRFSGHQFPNYSSELNVNALLLGDSALYLCASRRDYLKSGTDTQYFGPGTRLTVL.

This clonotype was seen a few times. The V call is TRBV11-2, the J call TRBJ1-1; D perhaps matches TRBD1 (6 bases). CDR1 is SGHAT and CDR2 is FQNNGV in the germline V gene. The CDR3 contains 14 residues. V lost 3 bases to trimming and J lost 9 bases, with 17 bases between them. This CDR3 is CASSFGQTGTKAFF. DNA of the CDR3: TGTGCCAGCAGCTTCGGACAAACAGGGACGAAAGCTTTCTTT.

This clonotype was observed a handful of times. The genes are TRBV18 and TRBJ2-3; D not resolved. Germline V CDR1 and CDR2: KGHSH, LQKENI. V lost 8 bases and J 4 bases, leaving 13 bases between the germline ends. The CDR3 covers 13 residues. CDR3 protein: CASQSILADTQYF. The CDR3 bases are TGTGCCAGCCAATCAATACTGGCAGATACGCAGTATTTT.

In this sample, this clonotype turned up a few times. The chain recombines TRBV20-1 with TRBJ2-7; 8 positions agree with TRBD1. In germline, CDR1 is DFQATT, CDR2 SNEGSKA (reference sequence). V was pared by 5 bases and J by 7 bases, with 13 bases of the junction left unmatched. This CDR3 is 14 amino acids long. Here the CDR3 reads CSAFLGQGSLEQYF. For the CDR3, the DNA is TGCAGTGCTTTCCTCGGACAGGGAAGTTTAGAGCAGTACTTC.

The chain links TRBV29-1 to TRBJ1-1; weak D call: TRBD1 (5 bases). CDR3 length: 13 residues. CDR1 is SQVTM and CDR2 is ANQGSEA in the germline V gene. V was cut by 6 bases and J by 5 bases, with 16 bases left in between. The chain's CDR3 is CSVLDNRGTEAFF. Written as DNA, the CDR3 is TGCAGCGTCCTCGACAATCGGGGGACTGAAGCTTTCTTT.

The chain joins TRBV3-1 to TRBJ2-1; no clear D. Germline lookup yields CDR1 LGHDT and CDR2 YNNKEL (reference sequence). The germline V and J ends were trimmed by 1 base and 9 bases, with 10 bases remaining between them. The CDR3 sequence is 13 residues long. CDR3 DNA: TGTGCCAGCAGCCAAGCCGACCCCGGTGAGCAGTTCTTC. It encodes CASSQADPGEQFF.

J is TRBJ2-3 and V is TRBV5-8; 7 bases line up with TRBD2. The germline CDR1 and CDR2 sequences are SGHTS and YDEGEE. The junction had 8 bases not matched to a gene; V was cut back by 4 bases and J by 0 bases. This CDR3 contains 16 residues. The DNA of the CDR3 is TGTGCCAGCAGCGAGGGGTGGCGGGGGAGCACAGATACGCAGTATTTT. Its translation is CASSEGWRGSTDTQYF.

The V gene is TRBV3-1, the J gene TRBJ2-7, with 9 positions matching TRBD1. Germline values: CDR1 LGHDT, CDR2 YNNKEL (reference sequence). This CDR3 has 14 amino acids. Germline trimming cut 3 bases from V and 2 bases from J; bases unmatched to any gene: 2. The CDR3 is CASSQRDRAYEQYF. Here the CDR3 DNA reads TGTGCCAGCAGCCAGAGGGACAGGGCCTACGAGCAGTACTTC.